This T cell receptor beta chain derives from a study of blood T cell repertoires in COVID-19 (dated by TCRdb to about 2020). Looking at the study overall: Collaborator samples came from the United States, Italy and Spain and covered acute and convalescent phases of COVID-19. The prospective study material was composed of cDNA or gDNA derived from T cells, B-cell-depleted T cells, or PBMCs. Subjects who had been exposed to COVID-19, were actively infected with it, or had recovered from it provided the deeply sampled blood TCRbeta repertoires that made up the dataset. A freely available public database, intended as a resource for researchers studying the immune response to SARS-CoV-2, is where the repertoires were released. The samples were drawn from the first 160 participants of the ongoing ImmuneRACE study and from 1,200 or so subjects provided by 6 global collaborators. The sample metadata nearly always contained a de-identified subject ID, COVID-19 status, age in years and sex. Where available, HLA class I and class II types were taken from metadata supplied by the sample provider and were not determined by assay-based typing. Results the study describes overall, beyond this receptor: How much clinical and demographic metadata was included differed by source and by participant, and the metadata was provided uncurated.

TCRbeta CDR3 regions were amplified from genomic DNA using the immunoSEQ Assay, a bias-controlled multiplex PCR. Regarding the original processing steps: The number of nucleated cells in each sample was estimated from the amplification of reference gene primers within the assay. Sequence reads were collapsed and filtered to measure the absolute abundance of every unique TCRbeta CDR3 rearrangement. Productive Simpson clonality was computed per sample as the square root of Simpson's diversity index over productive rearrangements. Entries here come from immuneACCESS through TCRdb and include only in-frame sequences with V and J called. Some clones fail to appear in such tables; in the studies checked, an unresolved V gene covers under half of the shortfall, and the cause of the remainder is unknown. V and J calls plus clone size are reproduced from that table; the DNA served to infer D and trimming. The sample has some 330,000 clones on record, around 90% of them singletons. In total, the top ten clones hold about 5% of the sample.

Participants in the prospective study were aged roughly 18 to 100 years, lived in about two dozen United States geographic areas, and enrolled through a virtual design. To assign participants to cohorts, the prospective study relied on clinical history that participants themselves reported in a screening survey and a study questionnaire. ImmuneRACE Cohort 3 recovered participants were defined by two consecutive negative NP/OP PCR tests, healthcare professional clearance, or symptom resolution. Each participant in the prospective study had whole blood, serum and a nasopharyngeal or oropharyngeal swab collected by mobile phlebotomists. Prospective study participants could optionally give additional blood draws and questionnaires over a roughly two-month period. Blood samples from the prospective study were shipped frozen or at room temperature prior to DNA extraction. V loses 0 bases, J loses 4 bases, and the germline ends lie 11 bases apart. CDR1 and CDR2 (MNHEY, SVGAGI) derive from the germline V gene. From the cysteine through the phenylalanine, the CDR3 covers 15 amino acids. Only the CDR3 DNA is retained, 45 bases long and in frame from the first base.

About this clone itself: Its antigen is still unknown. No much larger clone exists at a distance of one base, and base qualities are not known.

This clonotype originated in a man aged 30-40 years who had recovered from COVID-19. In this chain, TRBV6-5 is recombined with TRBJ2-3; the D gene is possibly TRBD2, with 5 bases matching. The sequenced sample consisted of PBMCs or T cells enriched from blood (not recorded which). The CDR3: CASSYSSVRADTQYF. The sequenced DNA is TGTGCCAGCAGTTACTCCTCAGTGAGGGCAGATACGCAGTATTTT.